This T cell receptor (beta chain) was observed in a study of blood T cell repertoires in COVID-19. Looking at the study overall: The cDNA or gDNA used as material had been derived from T cells, B-cell-depleted T cells, or PBMCs.

TCRdb's table, derived via immunoSEQ multiplex PCR, lists solely in-frame clones and lacks some. The sample has about 100,000 clones, almost 90% seen once; the top ten hold around 5.4%. This CDR3 region has 16 residues. Germline values: CDR1 LNHDA, CDR2 SQIVND (reference sequence). Germline trimming cut 4 bases from V and 3 bases from J; bases unmatched to any gene: 7. Sequences were obtained from peripheral blood. This receptor was identified in a human donor in a cohort sampled during active COVID-19. This chain links TRBV19 with TRBJ1-5, with TRBD1 matching 9 bases. The chain's CDR3 is CASSTRQGVDNQPQHF. Here the CDR3 DNA reads TGTGCCAGTAGTACCAGACAGGGGGTTGACAATCAGCCCCAGCATTTT.